This entry lists 11 T cell receptor beta chains sequenced from one sample in a study of spatial heterogeneity in lung cancer. These receptors have no known antigen. TCRdb independently ran MiXCR on the 5' RACE reads; one entry per CDR3 protein. The sample yields under 4,000 distinct CDR3 sequences, roughly 8.3% seen once. Study-wide points: Tracking of tumor mutation counts was seen in expanded intratumoral alpha and beta TCR counts.

The time point is: sample taken at primary tumor resection. The source was lung tumor tissue, collected at surgery. These receptors were taken from a male donor with early-stage non-small cell lung cancer.

This clonotype is medium-sized (0.01 to 0.1%) by share. The V call is TRBV4-1, the J call TRBJ1-2; the D is unclear. V lost 2 bases to trimming and J lost 5 bases, with 12 bases between them. Germline loops: CDR1 MGHRA, CDR2 YSYEKL. The CDR3 sequence is 14 residues long. The DNA for the CDR3 is TGCGCCAGCAGCCAATCCTGGGTAGGTTATGGCTACACCTTC. Its translation: CASSQSWVGYGYTF.

This clonotype rates as medium-sized. The gene calls are TRBV3-1 and TRBJ2-7; 7 bases match TRBD2. The length of the CDR3 is 18 residues. Germline CDR1 LGHDT, CDR2 YNNKEL (reference sequence). J gave up 3 bases and V 0 bases, and 14 bases lay outside the gene matches. The CDR3 spells CASSQDGLRGGEGYEQYF. The CDR3 region has the DNA TGTGCCAGCAGCCAAGATGGTTTGCGCGGGGGAGAGGGCTACGAGCAGTACTTC.

By share, this clonotype ranks as medium-sized. V gene TRBV7-8 combines with J gene TRBJ2-2; D may be TRBD2 (5 bases). CDR3 size: 13 residues. Germline CDR1 reads SGHVS; CDR2 reads FQNEAQ. Trimming stripped 1 base from V and 6 bases from J, with 6 bases between. This chain's CDR3 is CASSLGRSGELFF. The DNA for the CDR3 is TGTGCCAGCAGCTTAGGGAGGTCCGGGGAGCTGTTTTTT.

This rearrangement joins TRBV4-3 to TRBJ2-5; TRBD2 aligns across 12 bases. Looked up from germline, CDR1 is LGHNA and CDR2 is YSLEER. V lost 2 bases to trimming and J lost 4 bases; unmatched junction nucleotides: 5. The CDR3 runs to 16 residues. The CDR3 here is CASSQRLAGAGETQYF. The CDR3 DNA reads TGCGCCAGCAGCCAAAGACTAGCGGGAGCCGGAGAGACCCAGTACTTC.

In its sample, this clonotype is medium-sized. The chain couples TRBV29-1 to TRBJ1-1, with D tentatively TRBD1 (6 bases). Deletions cut 7 bases from V and 7 bases from J, with 16 bases between. This CDR3 has 12 residues. Germline CDR1 is SQVTM and CDR2 is ANQGSEA. For the CDR3, the DNA is TGCAGCGGTTCCGGGACAACACTTGAAGCTTTCTTT. Amino acids: CSGSGTTLEAFF.

This clonotype appeared many times. The chain has TRBV12-3 or TRBV12-4 and TRBJ1-1; 8 nucleotides align to TRBD1. J was trimmed by 3 bases and V by 2 bases; bases with no gene match: 2. CDR3 length equals 14 residues. CDR3 in DNA: TGTGCCAGCAGTTTAACAGGGGGTCACACTGAAGCTTTCTTT. It yields the protein CASSLTGGHTEAFF.

This clonotype was observed a few times. The V gene is TRBV15, the J gene TRBJ2-5; 10 bases are a match to TRBD1. Germline V lookup: CDR1 LNHNV, CDR2 YYDKDF (reference sequence). The CDR3 sequence is 15 residues long. With V trimmed by 4 bases and J by 2 bases, 4 bases remained unmatched. CDR3 region: CATSTRQGAQETQYF. CDR3 sequence (DNA): TGTGCCACCAGCACAAGACAGGGGGCTCAAGAGACCCAGTACTTC.

This clonotype ranks as medium-sized (0.01 to 0.1%). V gene TRBV28 combines with J gene TRBJ1-2; maybe TRBD1 (5 bases). The germline CDR1 and CDR2 sequences are MDHEN and SYDVKM. The CDR3 has 14 residues. Trimming left V 6 bases short and J 8 bases short, with 19 bases between. The CDR3: CASRLLPRREGYTF. In DNA, the CDR3 is TGTGCCAGCAGACTACTTCCGCGCAGGGAAGGCTACACCTTC.

The chain has TRBV20-1 and TRBJ2-1; TRBD2 aligns across 10 bases. Germline CDR1 is DFQATT and CDR2 is SNEGSKA (reference sequence). This CDR3 is built from 16 residues. After removal of 3 bases from V and 4 bases from J, the junction contained 9 bases not matched to a gene. In nucleotides, the CDR3 is TGCAGTGCTAGTGGAGCGGGAGGGCCCCTTTACAATGAGCAGTTCTTC. Translating gives CSASGAGGPLYNEQFF.

This clonotype was found a few times. This chain uses TRBV5-1 with TRBJ2-7, with 7 bases aligning to TRBD1. V trimming: 3 bases; J trimming: 3 bases; junction bases outside the gene matches: 3. Germline V CDR1 and CDR2: SGHRS, YFSETQ. The CDR3 loop spans 13 amino acids. The CDR3: CASSSGQHYEQYF. In nucleotides, the CDR3 is TGCGCCAGCAGCTCGGGACAGCACTACGAGCAGTACTTC.

This clonotype was recorded many times. The CDR3, as DNA: TGCAGTGCTAGAGATCGGGGGACACCTGCGAACACCGGGGAGCTGTTTTTT. As protein: CSARDRGTPANTGELFF. The chain carries TRBV20-1 and TRBJ2-2; either TRBD1 or TRBD2 may fit D (6 bases each). The CDR3 is made up of 17 amino acids. Trimming removed 0 bases at V and 0 bases at J, with 14 bases between. In germline, CDR1 is DFQATT, CDR2 SNEGSKA (reference sequence).